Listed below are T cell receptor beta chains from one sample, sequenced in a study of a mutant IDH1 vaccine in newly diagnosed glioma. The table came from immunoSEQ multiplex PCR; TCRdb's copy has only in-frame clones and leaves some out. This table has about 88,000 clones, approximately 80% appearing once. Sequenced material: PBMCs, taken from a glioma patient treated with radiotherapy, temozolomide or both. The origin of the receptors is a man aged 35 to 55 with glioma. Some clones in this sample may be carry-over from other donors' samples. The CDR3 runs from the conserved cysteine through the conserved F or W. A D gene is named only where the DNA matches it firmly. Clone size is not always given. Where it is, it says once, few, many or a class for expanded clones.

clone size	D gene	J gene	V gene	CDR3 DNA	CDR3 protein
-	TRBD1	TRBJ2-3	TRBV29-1	TGCAGCGTTGAATGGACAGGGGGTAACACAGATACGCAGTATTTT	CSVEWTGGNTDTQYF
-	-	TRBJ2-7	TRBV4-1	TGCGCCAGCAGCGATATAGCTTGGGTACAGCAGTACTTC	CASSDIAWVQQYF
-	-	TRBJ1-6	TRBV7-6	TGTGCCAGCAGCCCAACAGGGTGGGATTCACCCCTCCACTTT	CASSPTGWDSPLHF
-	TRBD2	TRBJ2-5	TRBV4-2	TGTGCCAGCAGCCAAGGTGGACTAGCGGGGGAAGAGACCCAGTACTTC	CASSQGGLAGEETQYF
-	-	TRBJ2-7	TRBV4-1	TGCGCCAGCAGCCAAGGGTGGGGAGCTACCTACGAGCAGTACTTC	CASSQGWGATYEQYF
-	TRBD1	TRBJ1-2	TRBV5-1	TGCGCCAGCAGCTGGGGACAGTATGGCTACACCTTC	CASSWGQYGYTF
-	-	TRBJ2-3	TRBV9	TGTGCCAGCAGCCCTCGGACTGGGCAGGGGGATACGCAGTATTTT	CASSPRTGQGDTQYF
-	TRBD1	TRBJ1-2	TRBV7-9	TGTGCCAGCAGCTCGCCCGGGACAGCGAGAAATGGCTACACCTTC	CASSSPGTARNGYTF
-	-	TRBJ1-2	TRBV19	TGTGCCAGTAGTGTAACCGGGACGACTAACTATGGCTACACCTTC	CASSVTGTTNYGYTF
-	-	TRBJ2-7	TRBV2	TGTGCCAGCAGTGTCGGGCGCTACGAGCAGTACTTC	CASSVGRYEQYF
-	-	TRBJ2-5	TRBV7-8	TGTGCCAGCAGCTTTTGGGGTGAGGTTGAAGAGACCCAGTACTTC	CASSFWGEVEETQYF
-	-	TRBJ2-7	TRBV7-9	TGTGCCAGCAGCTTAGCCCAGGGGCGGGGGCTCGAGCAGTACTTC	CASSLAQGRGLEQYF
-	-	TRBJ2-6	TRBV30	TGTGCCTGGTTCCGGGGCAGGGCAAGCTCTGGGGCCAACGTCCTGACTTTC	CAWFRGRASSGANVLTF
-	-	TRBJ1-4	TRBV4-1	TGCGCCAGCAGCTCTACAGGCGTGGCTAATGAAAAACTGTTTTTT	CASSSTGVANEKLFF
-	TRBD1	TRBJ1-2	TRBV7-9	TGTGCCAGCAGCTTATCAGGGGGAAATGGCTACACCTTC	CASSLSGGNGYTF
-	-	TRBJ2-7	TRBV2	TGTGCCAGCACTGAGGGGTTGCTAGTAAGGGAGCAGTACTTC	CASTEGLLVREQYF
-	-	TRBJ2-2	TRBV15	TGTGCCACCAGCAGGAGGGGGGAGAACACCGGGGAGCTGTTTTTT	CATSRRGENTGELFF
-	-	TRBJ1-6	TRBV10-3	TGTGCCATTCGTCGGGAGGGCTCGAATTCACCCCTCCACTTT	CAIRREGSNSPLHF
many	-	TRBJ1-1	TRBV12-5	TGTGCTAGTGGTTTGGTATGGGATGAAGCTTTCTTT	CASGLVWDEAFF
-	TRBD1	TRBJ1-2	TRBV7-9	TGTGCCAGCAGCCCCTCAGGACGACAGGGGACCCGAGGCCGGGGCTACACCTTC	CASSPSGRQGTRGRGYTF
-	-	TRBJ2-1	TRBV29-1	TGCAGCGTTGAAGATGTATGGGTTGGCGGCAATGAGCAGTTCTTC	CSVEDVWVGGNEQFF
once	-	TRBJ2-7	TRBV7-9	TGTGCCAGCACCGGCGCCCGTTTTTACGAGCAGTACTTC	CASTGARFYEQYF
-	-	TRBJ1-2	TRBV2	TGTGCCAGCAGTGAAAAGGGGTATGGCTACACCTTC	CASSEKGYGYTF
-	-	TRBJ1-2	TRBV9	TGTGCCAGCAGCGTAGACAGCAACTATGGCTACACCTTC	CASSVDSNYGYTF
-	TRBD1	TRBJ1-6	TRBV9	TGTGCCAGCGCGGCGGGCAGGGGGAATTCACCCCTCCACTTT	CASAAGRGNSPLHF
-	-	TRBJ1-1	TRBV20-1	TGCAGTGTCACCTCGAACACTGAAGCTTTCTTT	CSVTSNTEAFF
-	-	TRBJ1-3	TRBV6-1	TGTGCCAGCAGTGGAAGGACAGCAAAGGGAAACACCATATATTTT	CASSGRTAKGNTIYF
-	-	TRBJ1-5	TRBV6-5	TGTGCCAGCAGTTACTCGAAATATAGCAATCAGCCCCAGCATTTT	CASSYSKYSNQPQHF
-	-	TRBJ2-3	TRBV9	TGTGCCAGCAGCGGAAGGGGCCGGGTCACAGATACGCAGTATTTT	CASSGRGRVTDTQYF
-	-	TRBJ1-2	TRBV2	TGTGCCAGCAGCGCAGACAGTAACTATGGCTACACCTTC	CASSADSNYGYTF
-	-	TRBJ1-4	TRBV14	TGTGCCAGCAGCCAACAGGGAGCGGGAGAAAAACTGTTTTTT	CASSQQGAGEKLFF
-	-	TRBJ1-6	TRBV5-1	TGCGCCAGCAGCTTGGCCTTGGGGGGGAGCTCCTATAATTCACCCCTCCACTTT	CASSLALGGSSYNSPLHF
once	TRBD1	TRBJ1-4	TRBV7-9	TGTGCCAGCAGCCCCCCCGACAGGGGGCGGGAAAAACTGTTTTTT	CASSPPDRGREKLFF
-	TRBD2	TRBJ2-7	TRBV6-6	TGTGCCAGCAGCGGAGCGCAGGGACTAGCGGGATACGAGCAGTACTTC	CASSGAQGLAGYEQYF
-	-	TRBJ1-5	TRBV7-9	TGTGCCAGCAGCTTAGCGGTACAGGGAGGAAATCAGCCCCAGCATTTT	CASSLAVQGGNQPQHF
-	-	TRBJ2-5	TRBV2	TGTGCCAGCAGTGAAAAGTTTTGGGGTCGGGAGACCCAGTACTTC	CASSEKFWGRETQYF
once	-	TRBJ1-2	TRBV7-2	TGTGCCAGCAGCTTAACAGACGTCAACTATGGCTACACCTTC	CASSLTDVNYGYTF
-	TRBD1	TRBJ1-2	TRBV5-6	TGTGCCAGCAGTACAGGGGACTATGGCTACACCTTC	CASSTGDYGYTF
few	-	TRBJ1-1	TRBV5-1	TGCGCCAGCAGCTTACCAGGGACGAACACTGAAGCTTTCTTT	CASSLPGTNTEAFF
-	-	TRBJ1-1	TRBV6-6	TGTGCCAGCAGCCACGGGCGGGGAGGGAGCAACACTGAAGCTTTCTTT	CASSHGRGGSNTEAFF
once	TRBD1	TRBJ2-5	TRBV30	TGTGCCTGGGGACAGGGGCCAGAGACCCAGTACTTC	CAWGQGPETQYF
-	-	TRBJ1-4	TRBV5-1	TGCGCCAGCAGCTCCAGGGGCGGGGGAACTAATGAAAAACTGTTTTTT	CASSSRGGGTNEKLFF
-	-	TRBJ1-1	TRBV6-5	TGTGCCAGCACCCGGACCGGGGGGAACACTGAAGCTTTCTTT	CASTRTGGNTEAFF
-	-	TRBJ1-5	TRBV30	TGTGCCTGGACCATGGGGGGTATGAGCAATCAGCCCCAGCATTTT	CAWTMGGMSNQPQHF
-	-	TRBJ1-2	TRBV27	TGTGCCACCAGCATAGCAGGGCCCGAACTATCTGGCTACACCTTC	CATSIAGPELSGYTF
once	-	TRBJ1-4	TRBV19	TGTGCCAGTAGAGACGCAACTAATGAAAAACTGTTTTTT	CASRDATNEKLFF
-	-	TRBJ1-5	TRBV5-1	TGCGCCAGCAGCCCGGCCGGGATTAGCAATCAGCCCCAGCATTTT	CASSPAGISNQPQHF
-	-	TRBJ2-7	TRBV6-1	TGTGCCAGCAGTGGGGGAGTTGAGCGGAGGGAGCAGTACTTC	CASSGGVERREQYF
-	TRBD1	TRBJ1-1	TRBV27	TGTGCCAGCAGCCGTAGGGGACAGGTGGTGAACACTGAAGCTTTCTTT	CASSRRGQVVNTEAFF
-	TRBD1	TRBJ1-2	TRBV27	TGTGCCAGCAGTACCGGGACAGACTATGGCTACACCTTC	CASSTGTDYGYTF
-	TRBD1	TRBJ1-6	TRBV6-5	TGTGCCAGCAGTTACTCTAGGACAGGGGATTCACCCCTCCACTTT	CASSYSRTGDSPLHF
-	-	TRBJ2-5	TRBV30	TGTGCCTGGGCAGGGGGGTACCAAGAGACCCAGTACTTC	CAWAGGYQETQYF
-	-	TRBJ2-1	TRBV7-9	TGTGCCAGCAGCCCGGACTACCTCCACAATGAGCAGTTCTTC	CASSPDYLHNEQFF